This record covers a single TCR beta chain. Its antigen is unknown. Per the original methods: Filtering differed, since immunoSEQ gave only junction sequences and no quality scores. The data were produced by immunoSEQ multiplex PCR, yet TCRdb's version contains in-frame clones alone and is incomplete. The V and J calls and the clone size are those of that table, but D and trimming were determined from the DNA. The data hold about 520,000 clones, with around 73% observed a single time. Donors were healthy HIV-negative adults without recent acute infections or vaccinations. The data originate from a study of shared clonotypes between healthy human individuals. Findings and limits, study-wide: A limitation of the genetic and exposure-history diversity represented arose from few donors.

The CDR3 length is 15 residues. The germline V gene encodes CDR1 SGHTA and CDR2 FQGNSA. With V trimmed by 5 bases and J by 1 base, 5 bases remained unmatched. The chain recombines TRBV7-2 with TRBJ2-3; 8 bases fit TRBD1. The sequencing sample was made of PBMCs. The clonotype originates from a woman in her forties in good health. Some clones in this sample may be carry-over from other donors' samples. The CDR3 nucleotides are TGTGCCAGCAGCCTACAGGGGGGAGGCACAGATACGCAGTATTTT. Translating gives CASSLQGGGTDTQYF.